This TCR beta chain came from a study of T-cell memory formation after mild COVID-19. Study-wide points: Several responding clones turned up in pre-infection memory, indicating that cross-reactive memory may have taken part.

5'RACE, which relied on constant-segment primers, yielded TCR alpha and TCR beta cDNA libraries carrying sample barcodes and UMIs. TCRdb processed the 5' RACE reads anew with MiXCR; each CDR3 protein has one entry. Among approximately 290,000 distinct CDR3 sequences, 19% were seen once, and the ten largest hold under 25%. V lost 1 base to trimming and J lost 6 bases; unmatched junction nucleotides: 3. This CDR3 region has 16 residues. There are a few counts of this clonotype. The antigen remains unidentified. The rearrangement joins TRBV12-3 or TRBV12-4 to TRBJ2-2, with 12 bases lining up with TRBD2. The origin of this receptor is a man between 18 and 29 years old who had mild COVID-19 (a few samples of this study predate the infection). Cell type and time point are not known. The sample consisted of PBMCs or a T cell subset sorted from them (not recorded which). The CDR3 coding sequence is TGTGCCAGCAGTTTAGGACTAGCGGGGGTGTCCGGGGAGCTGTTTTTT. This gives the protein CASSLGLAGVSGELFF.